A single sample is the source of the 2 T cell receptor beta chains below, sequenced in a study of patients and donors after allogeneic stem cell transplantation. TCRdb reprocessed the RT-PCR reads via MiXCR and lists one record per CDR3 protein. Of 200,000 to 250,000 distinct CDR3 sequences in the sample, 12% to 15% were seen once. Sequenced: blood, either unsorted or a sorted T cell fraction (not recorded which). The receptor source for this set is a human donor who was either an allogeneic HSCT recipient or a stem cell or donor lymphocyte infusion donor (not recorded which). It is not recorded whose cells these are; they may come from a transplant donor.

This clonotype showed up just a few times. The chain has TRBV9 and TRBJ2-1, with 10 bases that match TRBD2. There are 17 residues in the CDR3. J lost 8 bases, V lost 1 base, and 12 bases had no gene match. Germline V gives CDR1 SGDLS, CDR2 YYNGEE. The CDR3 loop reads CASSVLQREGHGDEQFF. CDR3 DNA sequence: TGTGCCAGCAGCGTATTACAGCGGGAGGGCCATGGGGATGAGCAGTTCTTC.

Many counts were recorded for this clonotype. V and J are TRBV6-1 and TRBJ1-1; 7 positions match TRBD1. Germline trimming cut 5 bases from V and 4 bases from J; bases unmatched to any gene: 4. This CDR3 has 13 residues. The germline V gene encodes CDR1 MNHNS and CDR2 SASEGT. The CDR3 nucleotides read TGTGCCAGCAGTCTACAGGGGACCACTGAAGCTTTCTTT. This encodes CASSLQGTTEAFF.